These T cell receptor beta chains were read from a single sample in a study of blood T cells in healthy people across ages. TCRdb reprocessed the 5' RACE reads via MiXCR and lists one record per CDR3 protein. In the table there are over 1,300,000 distinct CDR3 sequences, 45% to 70% of which are singletons. Sequencing was performed on blood. These receptors all stem from a man between 18 and 35 years old in good health. The conserved cysteine and the conserved F or W are not part of the CDR3 here. Each record gives: J gene, D gene, V gene, CDR3 protein. The D gene is left open where the match is weak.

TRBJ1-1,.,TRBV20-1,SVSRDLKIWTEAF
TRBJ2-7,TRBD1,TRBV11-2,ASSSDFRDRVSYEQY
TRBJ2-7,TRBD2,TRBV5-1,ASSLTSGAYYEQY
TRBJ1-6,.,TRBV3-1,ASSPLQASPLH
TRBJ1-6,.,TRBV4-3,ASSQSAGPTAISPLH
TRBJ2-3,TRBD1,TRBV3-1,ASGRRQGSTDTQY
TRBJ2-5,.,TRBV3-1,ASSHANQGGETQY
TRBJ2-1,.,TRBV7-9,ASSLRSQVGGIYEQF
TRBJ1-2,.,TRBV12-3/TRBV12-4,ASSPRIHYGYT
TRBJ1-1,.,TRBV25-1,ASSEEAGGVMNTEAF
TRBJ1-1,TRBD1,TRBV11-2,ASRPSHRGLNTEAF
TRBJ2-1,.,TRBV30,AWRMGEYNEQF
TRBJ1-6,TRBD1,TRBV9,ASSPGTATYSPLH
TRBJ2-3,.,TRBV29-1,SVLGETEFTDTQY
TRBJ2-1,TRBD2,TRBV4-3,AGSQHTSGDYNEQF
TRBJ2-7,.,TRBV20-1,SASRIDSHEQY
TRBJ2-5,TRBD1,TRBV7-2,ASSQRQGSGETQY
TRBJ2-5,.,TRBV12-3/TRBV12-4,ASSPSSEGETQY
TRBJ2-2,TRBD1,TRBV4-3,ASSPGTDRVGELF
TRBJ1-1,.,TRBV6-5,ASSYSSYGQPGGTEAF
TRBJ2-5,TRBD1,TRBV20-1,SADRVQETQY
TRBJ2-3,.,TRBV5-1,ASSLPRRVPTDTQY
TRBJ1-2,TRBD1,TRBV9,ASSVYGQDGYT
TRBJ1-1,TRBD1,TRBV6-6,ASRTGKTNEAF
TRBJ2-1,TRBD1,TRBV10-3,AISGQGANYNEQF
TRBJ2-1,TRBD2,TRBV20-1,SGTSGMYNEQF
TRBJ1-4,.,TRBV5-6,ASSFGSARTNEKLF
TRBJ2-3,.,TRBV5-1,ASGSGTGSTDTQY
TRBJ1-1,TRBD1,TRBV5-1,ASSWETGGYTEAF
TRBJ2-3,.,TRBV6-1,ASIQGHPGGTDTQY
TRBJ2-2,.,TRBV24-1,ATSRDEGIGELF
TRBJ1-5,.,TRBV20-1,SARVILPNQPQH
TRBJ2-5,TRBD2,TRBV6-5,ASRPGLAVEETQY
TRBJ2-1,.,TRBV4-2,ASSQDRGRGNEQF